The rows below give T cell receptor beta chains drawn from one sample of a study of CD8 T cells in ankylosing spondylitis. TCRdb fed the 5' RACE reads into MiXCR, producing one record per CDR3 protein. Here the sample spans 100,000 to 150,000 distinct CDR3 sequences, about 15% being singletons. Specimen: blood, either unsorted or a sorted T cell fraction (not recorded which). These receptors were collected from a male donor with ankylosing spondylitis. Both conserved end residues are trimmed from each CDR3. The order of the fields is D gene, V gene, CDR3 protein. A D gene is named only where the DNA matches it firmly.

TRBD1	TRBV20-1	SASHRDSYGYT
.	TRBV27	ASPWTLCSYNEQF
.	TRBV7-2	ASSLMGFQSSYNEQF
.	TRBV29-1	SVEWSPGELF
TRBD2	TRBV20-1	SARFGTTYEQY
.	TRBV7-9	ASSRTLTYEQY
TRBD2	TRBV4-1	ASSPDTSGISYEQY
.	TRBV28	ASSLHTGQETQY
TRBD2	TRBV29-1	SVYEREPSYEQY
.	TRBV29-1	SVGGGDPTYNEQF
TRBD2	TRBV13	ASTPWEGPYNEQF
.	TRBV29-1	SYLGLYEQY
.	TRBV5-1	ASSLASGGGYEQY
TRBD1	TRBV28	ASSRGTGTGGSNQPQH
TRBD1	TRBV4-1	ASSQTRLTGDGYT
.	TRBV28	ASSLASGSTQY
TRBD2	TRBV12-3/TRBV12-4	ASSYTGGADTQY
.	TRBV24-1	ATSDPDRRNEQF
TRBD1	TRBV20-1	SARRTGEGEKLF
TRBD1	TRBV24-1	ATSDSGTGTGEQF
TRBD2	TRBV7-3	ASSLLAGVSEQF
.	TRBV29-1	SVEQGPGNEQF
.	TRBV5-1	ASSLGVSEQY
.	TRBV5-1	ASSLAETRSNEQF
TRBD2	TRBV11-2	ASSLKLAAPYNEQF
.	TRBV7-8	ASSPRTATGELF
TRBD1	TRBV14	ASSQIGGGWSKNIQY
TRBD1	TRBV29-1	SVRDRAYEQY
TRBD2	TRBV15	ATSRDHSTSGRADTQY
.	TRBV6-1	ASSEVNGLTYEQY
TRBD2	TRBV3-1	ASSQVSSGRVHEQF
TRBD2	TRBV7-9	ASSSASGGAYEQY
TRBD1	TRBV28	ASSRWDRGYDNEQF
.	TRBV5-8	ASSLAPSSEQF
TRBD1	TRBV25-1	ASSGRDRAYEQY
.	TRBV4-1	ASSQVRYNEQF
.	TRBV29-1	SVVRGDYEQY
TRBD1	TRBV5-4	ASSFEGTGDFRSNQPQH
.	TRBV7-9	ASSLWQGPGELF
TRBD1	TRBV27	ASSPTGAVVMNTEAF
.	TRBV29-1	SVEAGLGQPQH
.	TRBV7-9	ASSLESPAAGSEF
.	TRBV28	ASRRDSRNEQF
.	TRBV28	ASSSNLPKAYANTGELF
.	TRBV27	ASSLGHNQPQH
.	TRBV5-1	ASSLVPLAISYNEQF
.	TRBV29-1	SVEGTGGNTEAF
.	TRBV9	ASSAGDGTEAF
.	TRBV28	ASSLPDRIGTEAF
.	TRBV10-3	AIRRGRILYGYT
.	TRBV9	ASSVGGLSDEQY
TRBD2	TRBV15	ATSGLENEQY
TRBD2	TRBV5-1	ASSLLPGLGLAGVTMREQF
.	TRBV29-1	SVEVNGLTYEQY
.	TRBV28	ASSPRSGTDTQY
TRBD1	TRBV27	ASGLTMTGHYGYT
.	TRBV21-1	ASSPKTGTDLF
.	TRBV6-2/TRBV6-3	ASSWGLINYEQY
.	TRBV27	ASSLSNTFEQY